This TCR beta chain was identified in a study of cytomegalovirus exposure and HLA in healthy donors. PCR employed 60 Vbeta and 13 Jbeta primers. Sequencing used immunoSEQ multiplex PCR; TCRdb keeps in-frame clones, though not all of them. This repertoire shows approximately 220,000 clones, roughly 88% found once; its top ten account for roughly 0.66%. In this sample, this clone turned up a few times. With 4 bases clipped from V and 0 bases from J, the junction kept 8 bases outside the gene matches. This CDR3 comprises 16 residues. Looked up from germline, CDR1 is MGHRA and CDR2 is YSYEKL. The clonotype originates from a boy aged 2 to 10 in good health and CMV-seronegative. The material sequenced was PBMCs. The rearrangement links TRBV4-1 to TRBJ2-7, with 8 bases identical to TRBD2. The CDR3 is CASSLRGAPNSYEQYF. The DNA for the CDR3 is TGCGCCAGCAGCCTGCGGGGGGCCCCTAACTCCTACGAGCAGTACTTC.